This TCR beta chain was profiled in a study of cytomegalovirus exposure and HLA in healthy donors (dated by TCRdb to 2017 to 2019). For the study in its entirety: In an earlier analysis of around 540 of the donors, around 300 Gb of sequence data and about 110 million unique TCR beta sequences from some 170 million T cells were reported. An early release covering roughly 600 HLA-typed donors comprised 250 to 350 gigabases of sequencing data and 85 million or so unique TCR sequences. Of the 300 to 450 genotyped donors, 80% to 90% were placed in the genetic ancestry cluster associated with self-reported Caucasian donors. The study aimed to test whether signatures of past pathogen exposure could be identified by cataloging public T cell receptors. The study used immunosequencing to profile the T cell repertoires of around 600 subjects and linked those repertoires to cytomegalovirus serostatus. In addition to the first cohort of several hundred subjects, a separate validation cohort of 120 different subjects was used. The study combined high-throughput TCR immunosequencing, statistical association of individual TCRs with disease status, and machine learning to predict cytomegalovirus infection status. A later analysis re-examined previously published TCR beta repertoires from more than 550 donors and added high-resolution HLA genotyping to investigate patterns of TCR occurrence. Rather than using new phenotypic data, the later analysis identified candidate immune exposures from TCR beta sequences and from how often those sequences occurred across donors. An earlier analysis of some 500 of the donors used high-throughput TCR beta sequencing to judge whether each TCR beta V gene segment behaved as functional or pseudogenic. Donor age, sex, ethnicity and CMV serostatus were compiled together with the repertoire data. Genome-wide SNP genotypes for about three fifths of the roughly 700 donors were used in a later genetic analysis, which treated that subset as a discovery cohort. Every repertoire in the discovery cohort had been generated on one and the same sequencing platform. Both class I and class II loci were covered by HLA typing, at four-digit resolution. The number of donors typed differed by locus, with about 629-630 for A, B, C, DRB1 and DQB1, approximately 500 for DQA1, over 600 for DPA1, and 400 to 490 for DPB1. Because of strong linkage in the cohort, a few DR-DQ haplotypes were treated as single units for association and clustering. Across some 400 genotyped donors of the cohort, an average of about 250,000 unique TCR beta nucleotide sequences per donor were sequenced, and roughly a sixth of those sequences were non-productive.

Receptor libraries were prepared by the immunoSEQ multiplex PCR assay. A mixture of 60 forward primers for TCR Vbeta segments and 13 reverse primers for TCR Jbeta segments was used in the multiplex PCR. The CDR3 region of rearranged TCR beta genes was amplified from genomic DNA by a multiplex PCR assay. The amplified TCR beta libraries were sequenced on the Illumina HiSeq System as 87-base-pair reads. The authors processed their data as follows. A later analysis tallied approximately 87 million unique TCR beta chains across the 610 or so repertoires, and about 10 million of those chains were shared by two or more donors. Raw reads were error-corrected and collapsed into unique sequences with a nearest-neighbor algorithm that merged closely related sequences to remove PCR and sequencing errors. Alignment of CDR3 sequences to IMGT reference sequences was used to assign V, D and J gene segments. For a sequence to be retained, a match of at least six nucleotides to both a V gene segment and a J gene segment was required. Rearrangements were classified as productive when the CDR3 lacked stop codons and remained in frame with V and J, and all other rearrangements were classified as non-productive. Following IMGT convention, CDR3 was defined as the stretch from the second conserved V-encoded cysteine up to the conserved J-encoded phenylalanine. Sequences without an unambiguous match to a single V gene segment were excluded from the earlier analysis of over 500 of the donors. An earlier analysis of almost 600 of the donors classified V segments as functional when productive rearrangements were above 56.7% and as segregating when the standard deviation between donors was above 5%. A statistical classification framework was built for diagnosing cytomegalovirus status from the catalog of TCR beta chain sequences. In a later analysis, V and J genes were assigned by comparing TCR nucleotide sequences against IMGT/GENE-DB human TR gene sequences. The TCRdist pipeline was used in a later analysis to assign CDR3 sequences and most-parsimonious VDJ recombination scenarios. A later analysis defined each TCR beta chain by its CDR3 amino acid sequence plus V-gene family, and excluded reads lacking a unique V-gene family. A later analysis removed nearly 600 highly shared, low-generation-probability nucleotide sequences to deal with suspected cross-contamination and a sequencing artifact. A later analysis calculated a clonal expansion index for each public chain from normalized within-repertoire ranks of inferred template counts. A later analysis computed generation probabilities with a VDJ recombination model fitted to out-of-frame rearrangements, and checked the results against IGoR. In a later analysis, hypergeometric tests were used to score TCR-TCR, TCR-HLA and TCR-CMV co-occurrence, with a repertoire-size bias correction applied to TCR pairs. In a later analysis, false discovery rates were estimated by permuting HLA or CMV assignments 20 times. In a later analysis, co-occurring TCRs were grouped using DBSCAN, and TCRdist sequence similarity was added for clustering within HLA-allele-positive subsets. For co-occurrence clustering, repertoires with fewer than 30,000 or more than 120,000 public chains were excluded, along with a handful of repertoires with anomalous nucleotide sharing. TCRdb mirrors the immuneACCESS table, restricted to in-frame sequences. Some clones are absent from its copies; in checked studies, under half trace to an unresolved V gene, and the reason for the others is unknown. The V and J calls and the clone size are those of that table, but D and trimming were determined from the DNA. The sample profile shows hundreds of thousands of clones; around 80% of them were found once. The top ten hold 3% to 4% of the sample.

The cohort was made up of approximately 670 healthy bone marrow donors. Cohort members were all nominally healthy when sampled, although unrecorded immune exposures were likely present. The donor tested CMV seronegative and was one of the 352 seronegative cohort members. Each donor provided a peripheral blood sample, and peripheral blood mononuclear cells were used for TCR beta sequencing. Genomic DNA was extracted from the blood cell samples with the Qiagen DNeasy Blood Extraction Kit. Broad study findings and their caveats: Most TCR sequences were seen in very few donors, while some public TCRs were found in many individuals. In the study, approximately 160 TCR beta chains were listed as associated with cytomegalovirus. Assigning TCR associations to individual alleles was difficult when HLA alleles, especially DR and DQ, strongly co-occurred. Correlated functional status among segregating V segments might reflect linkage disequilibrium, but an unknown experimental factor could not be ruled out. According to a later analysis, parvovirus B19, influenza, CMV and Epstein-Barr virus appeared linked to several top co-occurrence clusters. In a later analysis, most CMV-associated TCR beta chains were found to appear HLA-restricted, with HLA associations seemingly driven largely by CMV exposure. In vitro tests confirmed that three of the cytomegalovirus-associated TCR beta chains recognize cytomegalovirus antigens. In a later analysis, HLA-associated TCR beta chains were found to be more clonally expanded and to have lower generation probabilities than equally common non-associated chains. In a later analysis, TCR association rates were found to vary across HLA loci, with the most associated TCRs seen for DRB1 alleles and the fewest for HLA-C alleles. CMV serostatus was the only immune exposure information available for the cohort. The cohort was sequenced for TCR beta chains only, and without alpha or paired-chain data the features that could be detected were limited. Roughly uniform sequencing depth across donors was assumed in presence/absence analyses, although this assumption may not hold. The classifier was reported to diagnose cytomegalovirus status with high specificity and sensitivity in both the original cohort and the validation cohort. Because some donors lacked HLA typing at each locus, the association tests relied only on the typed subset. An association between a missense DCLRE1C variant and V-gene and J-gene trimming of TCR beta chains was found in a later genetic analysis and replicated in an independent cohort. Broadly in line with IMGT annotations, most TCR beta V segments showed up in productive rearrangements about 90% or about 30% of the time in an earlier analysis of approximately 640 of the donors. Approximately 16 rarely observed V segments, including chromosome 9 orphons, were excluded from the earlier analysis of approximately 500 of the donors because counts were too low. A further reported finding was that TCR beta sequences accurately predicted the HLA-A and HLA-B alleles for most subjects in the first cohort. A group of highly shared sequence variants was considered likely to be a technical artifact of the sequencing pipeline. The authors suggested that the approach could potentially be generalized to other disease states and immunological phenotypes. According to a later genetic analysis, donors in an Asian-associated ancestry cluster had fewer N-insertions in productive TCRs than the roughly 700-donor mean. A later analysis associated around 16,000 TCR beta sequences with specific HLA alleles at a false discovery rate of 0.05. Some IMGT-functional V segments, including TRBV6-2 and TRBV6-3, could not be told apart with the 87-base-pair reads, so those segments were excluded.

Notes on this clone: The clone's antigen remains unknown. Per-base qualities were not stored, and no clone one base away is much larger.

The CDR3 contains 14 residues, cysteine and phenylalanine counted. Of the read, only the CDR3 DNA is kept; its 42 bases are in frame from base 1. In the germline V gene, CDR1 corresponds to SGHRS and CDR2 to YFSETQ. The junction carries 6 bases between V and J, which are trimmed by 1 base and 1 base respectively. In this chain, TRBV5-1 is recombined with TRBJ1-3; the D gene is perhaps TRBD1, on 5 matching bases. The sample taken for sequencing was PBMCs. The TCR comes from a male donor in good health and CMV-seronegative. This receptor carries the CDR3 CASSLSGSGNTIYF. In nucleotides, the sequence is TGCGCCAGCAGCTTGTCAGGGTCTGGAAACACCATATATTTT.